The next 10 T cell receptor beta chains were all read from a single sample in a study of beta chain features in type 1 diabetes. cDNA synthesis used the whole RNA isolate, giving expressed TCRB sequences. Sequenced by immunoSEQ multiplex PCR; TCRdb stores in-frame clones only, minus some. The sample lists around 180,000 clones; about 13% were seen once. The sample taken for sequencing was central memory CD4+ T cells from blood. These receptors were taken from a woman between 18 and 29 years old in good health.

The CDR3 loop is CASSTGQSATNEKLFF. CDR3 DNA: TGCGCCAGCAGCACCGGACAGTCTGCAACTAATGAAAAACTGTTTTTT. The chain has TRBV5-1 and TRBJ1-4, with D possibly TRBD1 on 6 matching bases. This CDR3 comprises 16 residues. The V end was cut by 4 bases, the J end by 0 bases, with 13 bases between. From germline, CDR1 is SGHRS and CDR2 YFSETQ.

The chain links TRBV29-1 to TRBJ2-7, with 7 bases identical to TRBD2. V gave up 5 bases and J gave up 4 bases; unmatched junction bases: 8. CDR3 length: 13 residues. CDR1 is SQVTM, CDR2 ANQGSEA, per germline. CDR3 protein: CSVWGTNRYEQYF. The CDR3 DNA is TGCAGCGTTTGGGGGACTAACCGGTACGAGCAGTACTTC.

The genes are TRBV2 and TRBJ2-3, with a possible D match to TRBD2 (5 bases). The germline gives CDR1 SNHLY, CDR2 FYNNEI. The CDR3 totals 14 residues. The germline V and J ends were trimmed by 7 bases and 1 base, with 12 bases remaining between them. The CDR3 sequence: CASKLVLGTDTQYF. The CDR3 region has the DNA TGTGCCAGCAAACTAGTTCTGGGCACAGATACGCAGTATTTT.

This chain uses TRBV6-6 with TRBJ1-1; D call uncertain. The CDR3 covers 14 residues. V lost 8 bases to trimming and J lost 4 bases, with 17 bases between them. Germline values: CDR1 MNHNY, CDR2 SVGAGI (reference sequence). This chain's CDR3 is CASRIEGRGTEAFF. The CDR3 coding sequence is TGTGCCAGCCGTATTGAAGGGAGAGGCACTGAAGCTTTCTTT.

The chain joins TRBV18 to TRBJ1-5; D remains unclear. The CDR3 totals 12 residues. Germline CDR1 is KGHSH and CDR2 is LQKENI. V was cut by 3 bases and J by 4 bases, with 4 bases left in between. The CDR3 reads CASSPSNQPQHF. CDR3 sequence (DNA): TGTGCCAGCTCACCGTCTAATCAGCCCCAGCATTTT.

This clone was recorded a few times. The chain carries TRBV18 and TRBJ2-3, with 8 bases lining up with TRBD1. Trimming took 4 bases from V and 5 from J; bases not matched to a gene: 5. The CDR3 loop spans 14 amino acids. CDR1 and CDR2 from the germline V gene are KGHSH and LQKENI. CDR3 region: CASSQGTGLDTQYF. The CDR3 DNA is TGTGCCAGCTCACAGGGGACAGGATTAGATACGCAGTATTTT.

This clone was picked up a small number of times. The chain recombines TRBV10-3 with TRBJ2-5; no reliable D call. Germline V gives CDR1 ENHRY, CDR2 SYGVKD. This CDR3 region has 14 residues. V was trimmed by 1 base and J by 3 bases, leaving 9 bases between them. CDR3: CAISEWAREETQYF. The CDR3 nucleotides read TGTGCCATCAGTGAGTGGGCGAGAGAAGAGACCCAGTACTTC.

This clone was counted between two and nine times. CDR3 nucleotides: TGTGCCACAAGCCCCTCGGACTATGGCTACACCTTC. Translation: CATSPSDYGYTF. The chain recombines TRBV28 with TRBJ1-2, with no clear D. The CDR3 sequence is 12 residues long. CDR1 is MDHEN, CDR2 SYDVKM, per germline. V was cut by 10 bases and J by 3 bases, with 12 bases left in between.

This clone was detected only a few times. The CDR3 loop is CASSPTRDTEAFF. DNA for the CDR3: TGTGCCAGCTCCCCGACACGAGACACTGAAGCTTTCTTT. The chain recombines TRBV18 with TRBJ1-1; D not certain. Trimming pared 6 bases from V and 3 bases from J, leaving 11 bases between. Per the germline V gene, CDR1 is KGHSH and CDR2 is LQKENI. The length of the CDR3 is 13 residues. The full variable domain, completed using reference TRBV18 and TRBJ1-1, is NAGVMQNPRHLVRRRGQEARLRCSPMKGHSHVYWYRQLPEEGLKFMVYLQKENIIDESGMPKERFSAEFPKEGPSILRIQQVVRGDSAAYFCASSPTRDTEAFFGQGTRLTVV.

The chain is built from TRBV4-2 and TRBJ2-7; the D gene is possibly TRBD1 (5 bases). Germline CDR1 and CDR2: LGHNA and YNFKEQ. V lost 1 base, J lost 3 bases, and 19 bases lay in between. The CDR3 runs 17 residues. This CDR3 is CASSQGVGVKGNYEQYF. Written as DNA, the CDR3 is TGTGCCAGCAGCCAAGGCGTAGGGGTTAAGGGCAACTACGAGCAGTACTTC.